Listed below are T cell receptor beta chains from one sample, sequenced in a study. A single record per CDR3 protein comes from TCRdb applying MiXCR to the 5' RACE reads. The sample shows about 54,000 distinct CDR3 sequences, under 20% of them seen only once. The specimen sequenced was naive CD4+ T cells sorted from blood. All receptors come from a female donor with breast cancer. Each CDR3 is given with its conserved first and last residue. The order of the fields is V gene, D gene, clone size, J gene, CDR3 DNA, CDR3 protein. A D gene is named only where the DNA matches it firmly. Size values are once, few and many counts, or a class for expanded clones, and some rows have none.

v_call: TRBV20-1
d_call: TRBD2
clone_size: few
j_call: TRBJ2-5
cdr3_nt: TGCAGTGCTTCCCGCGGGGGACTCCTAGGAGAGACCCAGTACTTC
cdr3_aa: CSASRGGLLGETQYF

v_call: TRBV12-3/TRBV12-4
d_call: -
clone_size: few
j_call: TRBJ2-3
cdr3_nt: TGTGCCAGCAGCCGGGACGGGGAAACAGATACGCAGTATTTT
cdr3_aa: CASSRDGETDTQYF

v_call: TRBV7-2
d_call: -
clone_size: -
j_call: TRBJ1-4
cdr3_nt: TGTGCCAGCAGCTTAGGTCCAGGCTTAAATGAAAAACTGTTTTTT
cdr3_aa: CASSLGPGLNEKLFF

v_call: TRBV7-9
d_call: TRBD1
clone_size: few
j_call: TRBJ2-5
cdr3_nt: TGTGCCAGCAGCCTCCCCCGGGACAGGGGTAGGGAGACCCAGTACTTC
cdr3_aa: CASSLPRDRGRETQYF

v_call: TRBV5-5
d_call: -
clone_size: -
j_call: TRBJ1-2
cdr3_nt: TGTGCCAGCAGCCTGATGGGACTCGGATTGGGCTACACCTTC
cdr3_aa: CASSLMGLGLGYTF

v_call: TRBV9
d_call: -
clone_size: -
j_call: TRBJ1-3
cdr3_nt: TGTGCCAGCAGCGCGAGTGCCGGGGCGTCCGGAAACACCATATATTTT
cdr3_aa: CASSASAGASGNTIYF

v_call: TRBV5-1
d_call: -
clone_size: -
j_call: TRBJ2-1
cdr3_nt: -
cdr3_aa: CASSVGQGIAAFF

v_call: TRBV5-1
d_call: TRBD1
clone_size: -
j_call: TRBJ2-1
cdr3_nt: TGCGCCAGCAGCTTGGCCGGGACAGGGAGAAGGGATGAGCAGTTCTTC
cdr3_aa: CASSLAGTGRRDEQFF

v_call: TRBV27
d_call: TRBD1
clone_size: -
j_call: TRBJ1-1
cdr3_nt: TGTGCCAGCAGCTCTCTTGGACAGGGGATTGAAGCTTTCTTT
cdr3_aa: CASSSLGQGIEAFF

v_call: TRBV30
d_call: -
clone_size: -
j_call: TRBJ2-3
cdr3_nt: TGTGCCTGGAGGGGACCGAGCACAGATACGCAGTATTTT
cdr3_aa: CAWRGPSTDTQYF

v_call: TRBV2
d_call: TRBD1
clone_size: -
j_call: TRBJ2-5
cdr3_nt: TGTGCCACGGCGGGACAGGGGATGGAGACCCAGTACTTC
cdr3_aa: CATAGQGMETQYF

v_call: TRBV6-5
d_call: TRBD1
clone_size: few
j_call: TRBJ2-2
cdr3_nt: TGTGCCACACAGGGGGCTCGGACCGGGGAGCTGTTTTTT
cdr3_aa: CATQGARTGELFF

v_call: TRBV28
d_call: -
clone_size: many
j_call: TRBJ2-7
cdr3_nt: TGTGCCAGCAGCCCCGGGTCAGCGGGTGAGCAGTACTTC
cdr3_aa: CASSPGSAGEQYF

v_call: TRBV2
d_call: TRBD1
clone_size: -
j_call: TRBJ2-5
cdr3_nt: TGTGCCAGCAGAGGACAGGGAGCTCCCCAAGAGACCCAGTACTTC
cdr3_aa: CASRGQGAPQETQYF

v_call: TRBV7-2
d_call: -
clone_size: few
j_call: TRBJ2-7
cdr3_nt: TGTGCCAGCAGCTTAGTAGGCTACGAGCAGTACTTC
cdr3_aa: CASSLVGYEQYF

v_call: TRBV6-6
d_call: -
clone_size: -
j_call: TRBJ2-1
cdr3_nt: TGTGCCAAGCAGTCCTCCCGCTCCTACAATGAGCAGTTCTTC
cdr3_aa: CAKQSSRSYNEQFF

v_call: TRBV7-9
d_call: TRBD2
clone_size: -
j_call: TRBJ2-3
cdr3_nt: TGTGCCAGCACCCTAGCGGGAGGGAGCACAGATACGCAGTATTTT
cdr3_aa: CASTLAGGSTDTQYF

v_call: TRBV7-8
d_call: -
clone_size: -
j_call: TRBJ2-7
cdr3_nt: TGTGCCAGCAGCTTAGGGGGAGTAGCGCCATACGAGCAGTACTTC
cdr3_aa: CASSLGGVAPYEQYF

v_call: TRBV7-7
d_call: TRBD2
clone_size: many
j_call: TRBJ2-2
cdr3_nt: TGTGCTAGCAGCCCTCGGTCTAGCGGGAGGGCGAACACCGGGGAGCTGTTTTTT
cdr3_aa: CASSPRSSGRANTGELFF

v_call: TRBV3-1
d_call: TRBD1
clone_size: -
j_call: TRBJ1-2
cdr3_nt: TGTGTTAGCAGCCAAGACTCGCAGGGGGCCTATGGCTACACCTTC
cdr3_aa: CVSSQDSQGAYGYTF

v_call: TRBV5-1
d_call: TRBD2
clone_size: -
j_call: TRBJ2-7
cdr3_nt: TGCGCCAGCAGCCGGCTAGCGGTACTCTCCTACGAGCAGTACTTC
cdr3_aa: CASSRLAVLSYEQYF

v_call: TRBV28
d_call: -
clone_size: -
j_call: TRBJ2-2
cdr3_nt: TGTGCCAGCAGTCCAGGGATACGGGGTACCGGGGAGCTGTTTTTT
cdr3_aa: CASSPGIRGTGELFF

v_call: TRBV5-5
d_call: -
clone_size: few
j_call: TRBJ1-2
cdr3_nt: TGTGCCAGCAGCCCGGGGGAGACAGGCCGGGGCTACACCTTC
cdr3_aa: CASSPGETGRGYTF

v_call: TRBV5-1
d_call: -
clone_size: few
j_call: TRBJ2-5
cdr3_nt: TGCGCCAGCAGTCTCGGGCAGGGCCAAGAGACCCAGTACTTC
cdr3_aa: CASSLGQGQETQYF

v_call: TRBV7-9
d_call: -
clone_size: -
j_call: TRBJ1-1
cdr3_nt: TGTGCCAGCAGCTCCCGAAACACTGAAGCTTTCTTT
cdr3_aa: CASSSRNTEAFF

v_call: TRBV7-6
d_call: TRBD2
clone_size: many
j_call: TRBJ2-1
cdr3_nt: TGTGCCAGCAGCTTAGCTAGCGGGAACTCCTACAATGAGCAGTTCTTC
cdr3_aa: CASSLASGNSYNEQFF

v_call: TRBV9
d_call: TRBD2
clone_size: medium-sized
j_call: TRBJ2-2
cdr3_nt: TGTGCCAGCAGCTATAGGGCTAGCGGGAGGGCCGGGGAGCTGTTTTTT
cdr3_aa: CASSYRASGRAGELFF

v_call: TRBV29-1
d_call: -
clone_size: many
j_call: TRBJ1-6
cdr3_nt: TGCAGCGTCCGCATGGGGGGCAGCGATAATTCACCCCTCCACTTT
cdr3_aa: CSVRMGGSDNSPLHF

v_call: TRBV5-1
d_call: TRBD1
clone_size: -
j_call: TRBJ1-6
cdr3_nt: TGCGCCAGCAGCTTGGGAGGACAGGGCGGTTCACCCCTCCACTTT
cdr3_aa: CASSLGGQGGSPLHF

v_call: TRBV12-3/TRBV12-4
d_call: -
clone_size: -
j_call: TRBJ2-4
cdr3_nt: TGTGCCAGCAGTTTACTCTTAACCGGGACAATAAACATTCAGTACTTC
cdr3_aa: CASSLLLTGTINIQYF

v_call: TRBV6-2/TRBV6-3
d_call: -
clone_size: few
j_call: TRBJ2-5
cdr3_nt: TGTGCCAGCAGTCGACAGTTGCGTCCTACTAGTCAAGAGACCCAGTACTTC
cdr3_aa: CASSRQLRPTSQETQYF

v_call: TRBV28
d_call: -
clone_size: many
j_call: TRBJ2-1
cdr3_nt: TGTGCCAGCACTACGGGACTCCAATTTGGTGAGCAGTTCTTC
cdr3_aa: CASTTGLQFGEQFF

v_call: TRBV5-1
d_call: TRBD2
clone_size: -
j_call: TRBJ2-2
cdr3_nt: TGCGCCAGCAGCTTGGGGACTAGCGGAAGGACCGGGGAGCTGTTTTTT
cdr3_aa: CASSLGTSGRTGELFF

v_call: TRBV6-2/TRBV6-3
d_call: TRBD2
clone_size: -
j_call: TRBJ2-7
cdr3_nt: TGTGCCAGCACCGGGACTAGCGGGAGGGCCAGCTCCTACGAGCAGTACTTC
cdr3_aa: CASTGTSGRASSYEQYF

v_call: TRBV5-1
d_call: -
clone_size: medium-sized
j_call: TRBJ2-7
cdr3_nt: TGCGCCAGCAGCTTGGAGTCCCCGGGACGGATCTCCTACGAGCAGTACTTC
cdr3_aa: CASSLESPGRISYEQYF

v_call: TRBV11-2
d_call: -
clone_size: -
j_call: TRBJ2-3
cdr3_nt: TGTGCCAGCAGCTTACTCCTCGAGGGCACAGATACGCAGTATTTT
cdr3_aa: CASSLLLEGTDTQYF

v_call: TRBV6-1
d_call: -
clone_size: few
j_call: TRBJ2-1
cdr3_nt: TGTGCCAGCAATTATAGGGGGAATGAGCAGTTCTTC
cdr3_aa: CASNYRGNEQFF

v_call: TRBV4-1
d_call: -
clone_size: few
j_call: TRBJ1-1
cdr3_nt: TGCGCCAGCAGCCAAGATTCGGGGGGATGGGCTGAAGCTTTCTTT
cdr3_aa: CASSQDSGGWAEAFF

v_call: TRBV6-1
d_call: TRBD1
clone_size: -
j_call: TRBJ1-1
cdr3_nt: TGTGCCAGCAGTCTCCATGGACAGGGGGAAGCTTTCTTT
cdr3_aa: CASSLHGQGEAFF

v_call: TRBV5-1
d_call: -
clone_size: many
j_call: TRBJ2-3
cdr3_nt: TGCGCCAGCAGCCGACTCGGGATCTTAACAGATACGCAGTATTTT
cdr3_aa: CASSRLGILTDTQYF

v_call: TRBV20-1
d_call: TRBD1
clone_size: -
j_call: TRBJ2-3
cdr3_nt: TGCAGTGCTAGAGGTATAAGACAGGGATCGAGGCCAGATACGCAGTATTTT
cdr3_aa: CSARGIRQGSRPDTQYF

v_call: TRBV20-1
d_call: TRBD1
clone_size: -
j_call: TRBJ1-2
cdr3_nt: TGCAGTGCTAGAACAGGGGGATCGCATGGCTGCACCTTC
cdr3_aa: CSARTGGSHGCTF

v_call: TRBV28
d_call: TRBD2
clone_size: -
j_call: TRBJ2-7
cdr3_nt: TGTGCCAGCAGTTCCCCGGGGGGGGCGGGTTACGAGCAGTACTTC
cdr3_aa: CASSSPGGAGYEQYF

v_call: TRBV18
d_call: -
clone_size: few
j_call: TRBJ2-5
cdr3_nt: TGTGCCAGCTCCACGGACGTGGAAGAGACCCAGTACTTC
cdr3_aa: CASSTDVEETQYF

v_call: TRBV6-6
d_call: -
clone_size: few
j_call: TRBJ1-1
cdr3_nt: TGTGCCAGCAGCTTAAGTAGTACTGAAGCTTTCTTT
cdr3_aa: CASSLSSTEAFF

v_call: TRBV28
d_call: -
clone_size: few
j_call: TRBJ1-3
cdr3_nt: TGTGCCAGCAAGGATGGTTCCCTCAACGGAAACACCATATATTTT
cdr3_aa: CASKDGSLNGNTIYF

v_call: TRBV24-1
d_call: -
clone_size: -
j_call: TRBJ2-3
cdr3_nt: TGTGCCGCCAGTGATTTCTTCCAGTCAGATACGCAGTATTTT
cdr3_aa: CAASDFFQSDTQYF

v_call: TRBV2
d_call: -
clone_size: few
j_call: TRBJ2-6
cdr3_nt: TGTGCCAGCAGTGACGGGTACTCTGGGGCCAACGTCCTGACTTTC
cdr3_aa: CASSDGYSGANVLTF

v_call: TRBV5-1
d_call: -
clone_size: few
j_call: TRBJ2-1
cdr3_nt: TGCGCCAGCAGCTTAACACTGGATGAGCAGTGCTTC
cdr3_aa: CASSLTLDEQCF

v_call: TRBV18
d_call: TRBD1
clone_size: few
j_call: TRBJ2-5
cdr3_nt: TGTGCCAGCTCACCCAGACAGGGGGCCATGGAGACCCAGTACTTC
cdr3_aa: CASSPRQGAMETQYF

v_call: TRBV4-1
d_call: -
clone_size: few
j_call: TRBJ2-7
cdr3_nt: TGCGCCAGCAGCCAAGGGACTCTCCGTACCTACGAGCAGTACTTC
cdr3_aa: CASSQGTLRTYEQYF

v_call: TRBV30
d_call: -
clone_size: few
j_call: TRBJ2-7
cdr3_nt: TGTGCCTGGAGTGTGAAGGGATTCTACGAGCAGTACTTC
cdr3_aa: CAWSVKGFYEQYF